This TCR beta chain was observed in a study of long-term antiretroviral therapy in people with HIV. This was the immunoSEQ v3.0 assay at survey level. TCRdb keeps only in-frame clones here, not all; method: immunoSEQ multiplex PCR. The sample shows around 28,000 clones, approximately 88% of them seen only once. Germline assignment: CDR1 MDHEN and CDR2 SYDVKM. There are 14 residues in the CDR3. Trimming took 6 bases from V and 0 from J, leaving 10 bases between them. Study-wide findings and caveats: Documentation of ART adherence, viral resistance or therapy changes was absent. Those clones which expanded before ART made up the dominant part of the repertoire at all time points. Gathering of blood took place between the mid-2000s and the late 2010s, possibly under older ART regimens.

With respect to this clone: What it binds is unknown.

Samples held about 0.9-10 million cryopreserved PBMC before DNA extraction. Here the sequenced sample was unsorted PBMCs, taken about 2.7 years after starting antiretroviral therapy. This chain connects TRBV28 to TRBJ2-3; D uncertain. This receptor was obtained from a young man with HIV. CDR3 amino acids: CASRPALSTDTQYF. The CDR3 DNA is TGTGCCAGCAGGCCGGCCCTTAGCACAGATACGCAGTATTTT.